This T cell receptor beta chain was identified during a study of blood T cell repertoires in COVID-19. About the study: From T cells, B-cell-depleted T cells, or PBMCs came the material, which was cDNA or gDNA.

Per the authors' pipeline: The assay estimated nucleated cells by amplifying reference gene primers. The data were produced by immunoSEQ multiplex PCR, yet TCRdb's version contains in-frame clones alone and is incomplete. That table gives V, J and clone size, and the DNA gave D and trimming. Of tens of thousands of clones in the sample, roughly 76% were seen once. Germline trimming cut 0 bases from V and 4 bases from J; bases unmatched to any gene: 9. This CDR3 is 16 amino acids long. Germline V gene data show CDR1 as SNHLY and CDR2 as FYNNEI. This clone was observed at least ten times. The chain is built from TRBV2 and TRBJ2-7, with 7 nucleotides matching TRBD2. The TCR was taken from a man aged 50-59 years with active or convalescent COVID-19. Sequencing was carried out using peripheral blood. The CDR3 coding sequence is TGTGCCAGCAGTGAAGCGCATCCAGCGGGGAATTACGAGCAGTACTTC. Amino acid sequence: CASSEAHPAGNYEQYF.